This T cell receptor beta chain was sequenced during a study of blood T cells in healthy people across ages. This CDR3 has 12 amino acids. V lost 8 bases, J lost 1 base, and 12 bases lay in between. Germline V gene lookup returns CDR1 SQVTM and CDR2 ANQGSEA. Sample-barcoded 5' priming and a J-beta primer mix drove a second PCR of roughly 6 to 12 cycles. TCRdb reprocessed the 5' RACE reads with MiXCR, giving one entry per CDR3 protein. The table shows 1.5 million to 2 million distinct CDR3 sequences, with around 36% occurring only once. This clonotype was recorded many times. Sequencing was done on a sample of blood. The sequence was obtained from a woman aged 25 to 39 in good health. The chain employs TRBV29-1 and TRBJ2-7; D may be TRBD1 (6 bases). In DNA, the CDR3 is TGCAGCACTCGGACAGAATCCTACGAGCAGTACTTC. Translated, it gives CSTRTESYEQYF.